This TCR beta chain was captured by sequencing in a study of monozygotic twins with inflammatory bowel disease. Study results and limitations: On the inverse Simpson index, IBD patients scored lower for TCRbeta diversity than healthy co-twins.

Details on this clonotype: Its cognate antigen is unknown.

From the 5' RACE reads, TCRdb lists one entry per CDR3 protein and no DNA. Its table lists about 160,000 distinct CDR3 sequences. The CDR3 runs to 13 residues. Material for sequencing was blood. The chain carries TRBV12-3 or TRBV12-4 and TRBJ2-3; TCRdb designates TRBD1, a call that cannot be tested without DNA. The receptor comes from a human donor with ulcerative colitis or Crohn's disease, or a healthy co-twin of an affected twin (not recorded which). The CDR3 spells CASSFLRANTQYF.